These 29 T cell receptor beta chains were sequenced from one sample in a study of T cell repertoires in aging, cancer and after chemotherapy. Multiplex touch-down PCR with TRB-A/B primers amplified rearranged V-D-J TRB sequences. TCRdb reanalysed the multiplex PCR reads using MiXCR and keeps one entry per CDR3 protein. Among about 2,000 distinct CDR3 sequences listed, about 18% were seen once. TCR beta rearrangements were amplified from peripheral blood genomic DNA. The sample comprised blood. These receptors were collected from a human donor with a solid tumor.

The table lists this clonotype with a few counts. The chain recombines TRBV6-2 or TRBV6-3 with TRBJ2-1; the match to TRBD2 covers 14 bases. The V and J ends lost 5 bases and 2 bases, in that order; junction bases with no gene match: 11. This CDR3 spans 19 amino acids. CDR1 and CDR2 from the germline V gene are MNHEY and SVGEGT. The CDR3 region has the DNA TGTGCCAGCAGTACTATCGGGACTAGCGGGAGTAGGGCCTACAATGAGCAGTTCTTC. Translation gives CASSTIGTSGSRAYNEQFF.

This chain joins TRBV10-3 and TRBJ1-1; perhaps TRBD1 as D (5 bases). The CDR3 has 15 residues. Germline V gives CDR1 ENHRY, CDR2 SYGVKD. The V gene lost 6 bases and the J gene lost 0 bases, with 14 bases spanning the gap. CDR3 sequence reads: CAISPGRQMNTEAFF. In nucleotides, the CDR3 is TGTGCCATCAGCCCAGGAAGACAGATGAACACTGAAGCTTTCTTT.

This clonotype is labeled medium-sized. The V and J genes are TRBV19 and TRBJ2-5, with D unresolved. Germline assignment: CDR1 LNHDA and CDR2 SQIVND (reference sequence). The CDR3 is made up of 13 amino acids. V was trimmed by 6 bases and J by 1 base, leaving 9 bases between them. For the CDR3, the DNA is TGTGCCAGTAGCGATCACAGCCAAGAGACCCAGTACTTC. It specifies CASSDHSQETQYF.

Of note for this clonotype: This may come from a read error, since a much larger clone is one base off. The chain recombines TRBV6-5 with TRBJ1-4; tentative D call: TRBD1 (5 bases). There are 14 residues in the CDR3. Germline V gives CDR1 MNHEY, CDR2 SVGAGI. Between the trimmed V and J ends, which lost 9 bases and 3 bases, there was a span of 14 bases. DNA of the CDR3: TGTGCCAGAAGGATAGGAGGGGCTAATGAAAAACTGTTTTTT. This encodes CARRIGGANEKLFF.

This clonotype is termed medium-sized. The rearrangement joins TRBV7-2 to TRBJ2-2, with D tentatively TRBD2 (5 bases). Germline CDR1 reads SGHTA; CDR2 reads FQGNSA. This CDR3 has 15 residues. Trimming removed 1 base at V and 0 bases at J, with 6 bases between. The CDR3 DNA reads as TGTGCCAGCAGCTTAGGACTAACGAACACCGGGGAGCTGTTTTTT. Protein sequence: CASSLGLTNTGELFF. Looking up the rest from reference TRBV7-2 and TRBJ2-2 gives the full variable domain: GAGVSQSPSNKVTEKGKDVELRCDPISGHTALYWYRQSLGQGLEFLIYFQGNSAPDKSGLPSDRFSAERTGGSVSTLTIQRTQQEDSAVYLCASSLGLTNTGELFFGEGSRLTVL.

This CDR3 reads CASSGQVTDTQYF. The CDR3, as DNA: TGTGCCAGCAGCGGACAGGTCACAGATACGCAGTATTTT. The gene calls are TRBV11-1 and TRBJ2-3; 7 positions match TRBD1. Germline-derived CDR1 and CDR2 are SGHAT and FQDESV (reference sequence). Germline trimming cut 5 bases from V and 2 bases from J; bases unmatched to any gene: 1. This CDR3 comprises 13 residues.

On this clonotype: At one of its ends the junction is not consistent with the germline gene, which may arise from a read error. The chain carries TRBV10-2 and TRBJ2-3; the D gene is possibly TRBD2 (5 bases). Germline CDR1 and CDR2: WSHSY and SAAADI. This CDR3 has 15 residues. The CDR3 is CASSEAHGGTDTQYF. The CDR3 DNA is TGTGCCAGCAGTGAAGCTCACGGGGGCACAGATACGCAGTATTTT.

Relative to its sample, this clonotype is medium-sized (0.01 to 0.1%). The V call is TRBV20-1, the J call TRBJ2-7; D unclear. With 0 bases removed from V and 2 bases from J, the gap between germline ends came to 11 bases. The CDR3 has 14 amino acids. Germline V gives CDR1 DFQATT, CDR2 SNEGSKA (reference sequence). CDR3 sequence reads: CSARDMAVPYEQYF. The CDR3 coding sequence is TGCAGTGCTAGAGATATGGCAGTCCCCTACGAGCAGTACTTC.

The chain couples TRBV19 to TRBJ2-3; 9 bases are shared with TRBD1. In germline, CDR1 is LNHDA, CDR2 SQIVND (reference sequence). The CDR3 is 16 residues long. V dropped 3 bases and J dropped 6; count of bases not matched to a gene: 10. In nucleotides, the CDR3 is TGTGCCAGTAGTATCGATCTCTCGACAGGGGGGGATACGCAGTATTTT. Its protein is CASSIDLSTGGDTQYF.

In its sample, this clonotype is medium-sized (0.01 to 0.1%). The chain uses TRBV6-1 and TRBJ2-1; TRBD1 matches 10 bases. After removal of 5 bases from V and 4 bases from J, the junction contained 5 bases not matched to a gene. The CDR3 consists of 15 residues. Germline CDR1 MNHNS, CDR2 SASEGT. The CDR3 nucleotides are TGTGCCAGCAGTCAAGGGGGACAGGGGTACAATGAGCAGTTCTTC. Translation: CASSQGGQGYNEQFF.

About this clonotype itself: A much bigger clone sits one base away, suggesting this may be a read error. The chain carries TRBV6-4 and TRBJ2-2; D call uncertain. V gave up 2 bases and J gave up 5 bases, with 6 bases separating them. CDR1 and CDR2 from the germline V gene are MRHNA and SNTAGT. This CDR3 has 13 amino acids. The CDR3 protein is CASSDDQTGELFF. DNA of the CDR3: TGTGCCAGCAGTGACGACCAAACCGGGGAGCTGTTTTTT.

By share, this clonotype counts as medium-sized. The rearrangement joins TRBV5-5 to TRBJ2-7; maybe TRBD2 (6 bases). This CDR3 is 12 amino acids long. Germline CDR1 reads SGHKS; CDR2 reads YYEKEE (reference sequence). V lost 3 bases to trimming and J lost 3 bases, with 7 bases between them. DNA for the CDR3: TGTGCCAGCAGCTGGGGACTCTACGAGCAGTACTTC. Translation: CASSWGLYEQYF.

The CDR3 DNA follows: TGCGCCAGCAGGACAGGTTTACAAGAGACCCAGTACTTC. Translated, it gives CASRTGLQETQYF. V is TRBV23-1 and J is TRBJ2-5; a weak D match, TRBD1 (6 bases). TRBV23-1 falls under the ORF class, with uncertain function. The CDR3 extends over 13 amino acids. Trimming removed 6 bases at V and 2 bases at J, with 10 bases between.

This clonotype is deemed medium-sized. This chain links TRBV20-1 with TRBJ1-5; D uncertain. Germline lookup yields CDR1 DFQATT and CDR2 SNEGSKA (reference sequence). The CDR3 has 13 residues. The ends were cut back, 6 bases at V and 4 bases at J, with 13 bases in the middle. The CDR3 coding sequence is TGCAGTGCCGCTCAACGGGCAAATCAGCCCCAGCATTTT. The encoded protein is CSAAQRANQPQHF.

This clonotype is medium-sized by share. The CDR3 sequence: CASSITASGAYEQYF. The DNA of the CDR3 is TGTGCCAGTAGTATAACGGCTAGCGGGGCCTACGAGCAGTACTTC. The genes are TRBV19 and TRBJ2-7; 9 bases fit TRBD2. Germline V gene sequence: CDR1 LNHDA, CDR2 SQIVND (reference sequence). J was trimmed by 2 bases and V by 2 bases; bases with no gene match: 4. This CDR3 is 15 amino acids long.

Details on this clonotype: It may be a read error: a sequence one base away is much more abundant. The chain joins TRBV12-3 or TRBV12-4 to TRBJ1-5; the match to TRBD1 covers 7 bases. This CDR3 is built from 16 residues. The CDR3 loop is CASTEGQFYSNQPHHF. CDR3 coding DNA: TGTGCCAGCACGGAGGGACAGTTTTATAGCAATCAGCCCCACCATTTT.

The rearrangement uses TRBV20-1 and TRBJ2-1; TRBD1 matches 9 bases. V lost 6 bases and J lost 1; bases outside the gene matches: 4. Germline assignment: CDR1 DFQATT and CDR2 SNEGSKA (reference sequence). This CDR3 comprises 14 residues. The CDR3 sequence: CSARTGASYNEQFF. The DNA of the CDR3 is TGCAGTGCCAGGACAGGGGCATCCTACAATGAGCAGTTCTTC.

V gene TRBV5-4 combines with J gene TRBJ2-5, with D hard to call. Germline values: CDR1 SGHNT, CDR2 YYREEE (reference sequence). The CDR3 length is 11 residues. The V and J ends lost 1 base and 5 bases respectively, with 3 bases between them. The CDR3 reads CASSLMETQYF. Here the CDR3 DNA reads TGTGCCAGCAGCTTGATGGAGACCCAGTACTTC. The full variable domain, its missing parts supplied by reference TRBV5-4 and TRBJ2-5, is ETGVTQSPTHLIKTRGQQVTLRCSSQSGHNTVSWYQQALGQGPQFIFQYYREEENGRGNFPPRFSGLQFPNYSSELNVNALELDDSALYLCASSLMETQYFGPGTRLLVL.

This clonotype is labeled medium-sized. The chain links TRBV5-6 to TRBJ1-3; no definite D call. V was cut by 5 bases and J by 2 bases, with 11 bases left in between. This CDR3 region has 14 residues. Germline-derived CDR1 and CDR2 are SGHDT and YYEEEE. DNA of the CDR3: TGTGCCAGCAGACAGTCGGGAACTGGAAACACCATATATTTT. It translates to CASRQSGTGNTIYF.

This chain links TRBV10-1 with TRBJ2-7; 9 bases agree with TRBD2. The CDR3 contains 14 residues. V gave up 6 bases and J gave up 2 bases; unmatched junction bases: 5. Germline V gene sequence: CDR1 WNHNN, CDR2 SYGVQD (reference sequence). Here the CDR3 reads CASSAGTSPYEQYF. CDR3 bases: TGCGCCAGCAGCGCCGGGACTAGCCCCTACGAGCAGTACTTC.

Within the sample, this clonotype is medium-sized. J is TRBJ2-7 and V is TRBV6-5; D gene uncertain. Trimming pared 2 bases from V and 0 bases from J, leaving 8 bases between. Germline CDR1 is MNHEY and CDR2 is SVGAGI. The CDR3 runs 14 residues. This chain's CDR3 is CASSYDGISYEQYF. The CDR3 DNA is TGTGCCAGCAGTTACGACGGAATCTCCTACGAGCAGTACTTC.

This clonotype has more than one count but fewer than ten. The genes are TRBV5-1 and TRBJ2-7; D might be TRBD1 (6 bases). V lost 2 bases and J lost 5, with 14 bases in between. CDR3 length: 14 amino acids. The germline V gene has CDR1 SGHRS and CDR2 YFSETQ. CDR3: CASSLGGSPHEQYF. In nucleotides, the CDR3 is TGCGCCAGCAGCTTAGGGGGTTCGCCCCACGAGCAGTACTTC.

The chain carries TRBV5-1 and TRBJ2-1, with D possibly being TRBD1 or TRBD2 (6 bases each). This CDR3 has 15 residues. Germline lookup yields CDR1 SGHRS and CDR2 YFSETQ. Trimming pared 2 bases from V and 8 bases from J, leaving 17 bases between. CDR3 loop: CASSLSLTGGDEQFF. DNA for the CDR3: TGCGCCAGCAGCTTATCCCTGACAGGCGGGGATGAGCAGTTCTTC.

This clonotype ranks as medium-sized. The CDR3 coding sequence is TGTGCCAGCAGTCGGCGCCACAGGGACAGTAGAAACACCATATATTTT. It codes for CASSRRHRDSRNTIYF. The chain recombines TRBV6-1 with TRBJ1-3, with 7 positions matching TRBD1. After removal of 5 bases from V and 5 bases from J, the junction contained 12 bases not matched to a gene. The V gene's germline CDR1 is MNHNS and CDR2 SASEGT. CDR3 length: 16 amino acids.

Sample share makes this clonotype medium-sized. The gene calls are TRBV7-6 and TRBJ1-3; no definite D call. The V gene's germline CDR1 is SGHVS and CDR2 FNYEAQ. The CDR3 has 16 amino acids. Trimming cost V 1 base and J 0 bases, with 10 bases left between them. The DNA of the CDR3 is TGTGCCAGCAGCTTAGATGGACTGACCTCTGGAAACACCATATATTTT. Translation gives CASSLDGLTSGNTIYF.

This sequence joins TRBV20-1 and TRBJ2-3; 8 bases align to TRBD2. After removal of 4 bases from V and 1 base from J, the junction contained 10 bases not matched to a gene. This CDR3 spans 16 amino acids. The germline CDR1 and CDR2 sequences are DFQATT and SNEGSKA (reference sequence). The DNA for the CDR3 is TGCAGTGCTATGGCTTTAGCGGGATTTGGCACAGATACGCAGTATTTT. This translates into CSAMALAGFGTDTQYF.

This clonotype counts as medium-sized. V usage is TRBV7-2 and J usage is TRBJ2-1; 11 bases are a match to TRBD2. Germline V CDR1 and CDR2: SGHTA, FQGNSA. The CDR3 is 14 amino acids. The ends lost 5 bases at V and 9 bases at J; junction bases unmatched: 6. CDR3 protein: CASSPGLAVGEQFF. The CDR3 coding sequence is TGTGCCAGCAGCCCGGGACTAGCGGTGGGTGAGCAGTTCTTC.

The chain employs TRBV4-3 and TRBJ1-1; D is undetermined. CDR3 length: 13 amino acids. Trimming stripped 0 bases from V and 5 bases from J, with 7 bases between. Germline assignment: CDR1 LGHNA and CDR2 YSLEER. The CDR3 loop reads CASSQELGTEAFF. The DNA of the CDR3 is TGCGCCAGCAGCCAAGAGCTGGGGACTGAAGCTTTCTTT.

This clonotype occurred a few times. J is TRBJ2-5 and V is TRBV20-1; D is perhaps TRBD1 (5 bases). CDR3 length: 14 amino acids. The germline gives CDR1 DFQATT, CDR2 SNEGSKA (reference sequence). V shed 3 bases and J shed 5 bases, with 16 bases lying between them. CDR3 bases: TGCAGTGCTAGCCCCGGGCAGGGCAGGGAGACCCAGTACTTC. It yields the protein CSASPGQGRETQYF.